This T cell receptor (beta chain) derives from a study of OX40 agonist ivuxolimab in advanced cancers. A word on this clone: Its antigen is unknown.

Overall study results and limits: Both CD4+ and CD8+ T cell populations in blood had undergone clonal expansion by week 6 at 0.1 to 3.0 mg/kg.

The assay was immunoSEQ multiplex PCR, and TCRdb's table has in-frame clones only and misses some. The sample shows tens of thousands of clones, approximately 85% of them seen only once. Sampling times: baseline, cycle 4 day 1, cycle 7 day 1. The CDR3 extends over 14 amino acids. V trimming: 4 bases; J trimming: 6 bases; junction bases outside the gene matches: 3. CDR1 is SGDLS and CDR2 is YYNGEE in the germline V gene. The chain uses TRBV9 and TRBJ1-6, with 8 bases identical to TRBD1. This sample comprised CD4+ or CD8+ T cells sorted from blood, obtained in a trial of the OX40 agonist ivuxolimab. This TCR was sampled from an adult with an advanced solid tumor such as melanoma, head and neck, liver or kidney cancer. The DNA for the CDR3 is TGTGCCAGCAGCTCGGACAGGGCTAATTCACCCCTCCACTTT. It codes for CASSSDRANSPLHF.